One and the same sample provided the 5 T cell receptor beta chains below, sequenced in a study of shared clonotypes between healthy human individuals. TCRdb keeps only in-frame clones here, not all; method: immunoSEQ multiplex PCR. The table lists hundreds of thousands of clones, 95% to 97% of them singletons. The naive CD8 fraction comprised CD45RO-negative cells positively selected for CCR7 and excluded terminally differentiated effector memory CD45RA+ cells. Input material: naive CD8+ T cells sorted from blood. The source of these receptors is a woman aged 25-40 years in good health.

The chain carries TRBV6-5 and TRBJ2-7; TRBD2 matches 8 bases. The V gene end was trimmed by 6 bases and the J gene end by 0 bases; junction bases not matched to a gene: 7. The V gene's germline CDR1 is MNHEY and CDR2 SVGAGI. This CDR3 region has 15 residues. The chain's CDR3 is CASSVRGGSSYEQYF. The CDR3 nucleotides read TGTGCCAGCAGCGTTCGGGGGGGGAGCTCCTACGAGCAGTACTTC.

The chain combines TRBV4-1 with TRBJ2-7; 7 bases are shared with TRBD2. V lost 0 bases, J lost 2 bases, and 7 bases stayed unmatched. The CDR3 consists of 16 residues. Looked up from germline, CDR1 is MGHRA and CDR2 is YSYEKL. The CDR3 DNA sequence: TGCGCCAGCAGCCAAGATGTGGGACTACCTACCTACGAGCAGTACTTC. Protein: CASSQDVGLPTYEQYF.

J is TRBJ2-7 and V is TRBV2; D is undetermined. CDR1 and CDR2 (germline): SNHLY, FYNNEI. The CDR3 contains 15 residues. Between the trimmed V and J ends, which lost 0 bases and 4 bases, there was a span of 13 bases. The CDR3 loop reads CASSEAQARTYEQYF. CDR3 nucleotides: TGTGCCAGCAGTGAAGCGCAGGCTAGAACATACGAGCAGTACTTC.

The genes are TRBV27 and TRBJ2-2; the match to TRBD1 covers 7 bases. CDR1 MNHEY and CDR2 SMNVEV come from the germline V gene (reference sequence). CDR3 length: 17 residues. V lost 1 base, J lost 0 bases, and 5 bases stayed unmatched. The CDR3 DNA is TGTGCCAGCAGTTTATATTCGGGGACAGCGAACACCGGGGAGCTGTTTTTT. This gives the protein CASSLYSGTANTGELFF.

The gene calls are TRBV28 and TRBJ1-4; 9 bases align to TRBD1. Germline assignment: CDR1 MDHEN and CDR2 SYDVKM. The CDR3 runs 13 residues. Germline trimming cut 10 bases from V and 7 bases from J; bases unmatched to any gene: 7. The CDR3 loop reads CATEQGAGEKLFF. The CDR3 DNA follows: TGTGCCACCGAACAGGGGGCGGGTGAAAAACTGTTTTTT.